A single sample is the source of the 7 T cell receptor beta chains below, sequenced in a study of T cells in women clearing cervical HPV infection. This table comes from immunoSEQ multiplex PCR, and its TCRdb copy is limited to in-frame clones, with some not included. The table lists roughly 48,000 clones. Sequencing was done on a sample of blood buffy coat. The source is a woman between 18 and 75 years old with a cervical HPV16 infection that either progressed to CIN3+ or cleared (not recorded which).

As to this clone: The missing CDR3 end, 3 residues past where the read stops, is filled in from the germline J gene. This chain connects TRBV6-2 or TRBV6-3 to TRBJ1-1, with D uncertain. The CDR3 totals 13 residues. The germline V gene encodes CDR1 MNHEY and CDR2 SVGEGT. V was shortened by 2 bases and J by 5 bases, with 9 bases between the two germline ends. The covered CDR3 bases are TGTGCCAGCAGTTACGCGGGGAGGACTGAA. It specifies CASSYAGRTE. In full, the CDR3 is CASSYAGRTEAFF.

Of note for this clone: The sequenced fragment ends 3 residues before the CDR3 boundary, so the rest is inferred from the germline J gene. This sequence joins TRBV28 and TRBJ1-2; 7 nucleotides agree with TRBD1. Germline V gene lookup returns CDR1 MDHEN and CDR2 SYDVKM. With V trimmed by 3 bases and J by 4 bases, 5 bases remained unmatched. CDR3 length equals 14 residues. The part of the CDR3 DNA that was read is TGTGCCAGCAGTTTCGTAGGGGGCGTCTATGGC. Protein: CASSFVGGVYG. The entire CDR3 reads CASSFVGGVYGYTF.

A note on this clone: The CDR3 is cut off 3 residues early in the read; its end comes from the germline J gene. This rearrangement joins TRBV29-1 to TRBJ2-2, with 7 bases lining up with TRBD1. Germline V lookup: CDR1 SQVTM, CDR2 ANQGSEA. This CDR3 spans 13 amino acids. V was clipped by 6 bases and J by 5 bases; unmatched bases: 6. The chain's CDR3 is CSVQGSRTGELFF. The CDR3 bases that were read are TGCAGCGTACAGGGGAGTAGGACCGGGGAG.

A remark on this clone: The read gets to within 3 residues of the CDR3 end, and the germline J gene fills in the rest. This chain uses TRBV19 with TRBJ2-1; D ambiguous. The CDR3 spans 14 residues. V lost 0 bases and J 3 bases, leaving 6 bases between the germline ends. Germline V gene data show CDR1 as LNHDA and CDR2 as SQIVND (reference sequence). CDR3 DNA (partial): TGTGCCAGTAGTATAGAGAGTAGCTACAATGAG. Translating gives CASSIESSYNE. The entire CDR3 reads CASSIESSYNEQFF.

CDR3 DNA (partial): TGTGCCAGCAGATTGGGACAGTATAATTCACCC. Translated, it gives CASRLGQYNSP. The CDR3 reads in full as CASRLGQYNSPLHF. This sequence joins TRBV11-2 and TRBJ1-6, with 7 bases identical to TRBD1. The read terminates 3 residues before the CDR3 end, so the remaining end is supplied by the germline J gene. The junction had 3 bases not matched to a gene; V was cut back by 6 bases and J by 4 bases. This CDR3 has 14 residues. The germline gives CDR1 SGHAT, CDR2 FQNNGV.

Details on this clone: The read gets to within 3 residues of the CDR3 end, and the germline J gene fills in the rest. The V gene is TRBV7-2, the J gene TRBJ2-1; 7 nucleotides line up with TRBD1. Trimming cost V 4 bases and J 3 bases; bases outside gene matches: 3. Germline V gene sequence: CDR1 SGHTA, CDR2 FQGNSA. The CDR3 is made up of 14 amino acids. The CDR3 reads CASSYRDSYNEQFF. Partial CDR3 DNA: TGTGCCAGCAGCTACCGGGACAGCTACAATGAG.

Concerning this clone itself: The read gets to within 3 residues of the CDR3 end, and the germline J gene fills in the rest. The genes are TRBV20-1 and TRBJ2-7, with 7 bases aligning to TRBD2. With 0 bases clipped from V and 2 bases from J, the junction kept 7 bases outside the gene matches. Germline V lookup: CDR1 DFQATT, CDR2 SNEGSKA (reference sequence). This CDR3 contains 15 residues. The CDR3 reads CSARDVWSGAYEQYF. Incomplete CDR3 DNA: TGCAGTGCTAGAGATGTTTGGAGCGGGGCCTACGAG.